This T cell receptor (beta chain) derives from a study of cytomegalovirus exposure and HLA in healthy donors. Study overall: Of all 400 or so donors who were genotyped, around 82% belonged to the Caucasian-associated ancestry cluster.

Whole-study findings and limits: Across all donors, roughly uniform sequencing depth was an assumption of the presence/absence analyses. Among CMV-associated TCR beta chains, most appeared HLA-restricted in a later analysis.

This clone was recorded once. Its antigen is still unknown. Both 60 Vbeta primers and 13 Jbeta primers went into the PCR. TCRdb's copy holds only in-frame clones and misses some; the assay was immunoSEQ multiplex PCR. The table has around 110,000 clones, roughly four fifths seen once; the top ten hold roughly 1.6%. CDR3 length equals 14 residues. In germline, CDR1 is SGHTA, CDR2 FQGNSA. V lost 1 base to trimming and J lost 4 bases, with 10 bases between them. What was sequenced was PBMCs. The origin of this receptor is a man in his forties or fifties in good health and CMV-seronegative. V and J are TRBV7-2 and TRBJ2-5; D is perhaps TRBD1 (6 bases). The CDR3 reads CASSLVLRGETQYF. CDR3 DNA sequence: TGTGCCAGCAGCTTAGTTCTCAGGGGAGAGACCCAGTACTTC.